The clone carrying this T cell receptor (beta chain) was counted a single time. The data originate from a study of shared clonotypes between healthy human individuals. The V and J ends lost 2 bases and 2 bases, in that order; junction bases with no gene match: 3. The CDR3 contains 14 residues. Germline lookup yields CDR1 MNHEY and CDR2 SVGAGI. Libraries were prepared by immunoSEQ multiplex PCR; TCRdb keeps only in-frame clonotypes and omits some of them. The sample yields some 550,000 clones, more than 95% seen once. The TCR was taken from a woman aged 30 to 39 in good health. The gene calls are TRBV6-5 and TRBJ2-7, with TRBD1 matching 7 bases. The sequenced sample was naive CD4+ T cells sorted from blood. Documented subset: CD45RA+ positively selected. The CDR3 loop reads CASSYQDRTYEQYF. The CDR3 DNA sequence: TGTGCCAGCAGTTACCAGGACAGGACCTACGAGCAGTACTTC.